The source of this TCR beta chain is a study of CD8+CD57+ T cells in acquired aplastic anemia. Sequencing was done on patients that had shown CD8+CD57+ cell expansion by flow cytometry. TCR beta VDJ and CDR3 profiling used genomic DNA as template. Using its own MiXCR run on the reads, TCRdb lists one record per CDR3 protein. The sample records under 350,000 distinct CDR3 sequences, approximately 58% being singletons. CDR1 and CDR2 from the germline V gene are WSHSY and SAAADI. The CDR3 is made up of 14 amino acids. V lost 6 bases and J lost 5; bases outside the gene matches: 7. The genes are TRBV10-2 and TRBJ1-5; 7 nucleotides match TRBD1. The TCR was taken from a human donor with aplastic anemia. Sequenced sample: sorted CD4+, CD8+, or CD8+CD57+ T cells (not recorded which) from PBMCs. The CDR3 is CASRDRQGHQPQHF. The CDR3, as DNA: TGCGCCAGCAGGGATAGACAGGGACATCAGCCCCAGCATTTT.